The next 23 T cell receptor beta chains were all read from a single sample in a study of monozygotic twins with inflammatory bowel disease. For each CDR3 protein, TCRdb gives one entry from its re-call of the 5' RACE reads, without DNA. The sample spans around 450,000 distinct CDR3 sequences; the ten largest clones claim 2% to 2.5%. Specimen: blood. The receptor source for this set is a human donor with ulcerative colitis or Crohn's disease, or a healthy co-twin of an affected twin (not recorded which).

The chain employs TRBV20-1 and TRBJ2-7; TCRdb's D gene call, TRBD1, goes unchecked for lack of DNA. Germline-derived CDR1 and CDR2 are DFQATT and SNEGSKA (reference sequence). This CDR3 spans 14 amino acids. CDR3 region: CSASKGTGVYEQYF.

The CDR3 here is CSARQGIGDTQYF. The rearrangement uses TRBV20-1 and TRBJ2-3; TCRdb's D gene call, TRBD1, goes unchecked for lack of DNA. The germline CDR1 and CDR2 sequences are DFQATT and SNEGSKA (reference sequence). This CDR3 contains 13 residues.

The genes are TRBV7-6 and TRBJ2-1; TCRdb's D call of TRBD1 is untestable without DNA. Per germline, CDR1 SGHVS and CDR2 FNYEAQ. The CDR3 spans 19 residues. CDR3 region: CASSLAGTGGDSTYNEQFF.

This chain uses TRBV24-1 with TRBJ1-2; TCRdb selects TRBD1, and the lack of DNA leaves this call unchecked. Germline CDR1 KGHDR, CDR2 SFDVKD. The CDR3 loop spans 15 amino acids. CDR3 sequence: CATSDPGTGNYGYTF.

This chain connects TRBV5-1 to TRBJ1-1. The CDR3 is 14 amino acids. CDR1 and CDR2 (germline): SGHRS, YFSETQ. The CDR3 spells CASSFNRAGTEAFF.

CDR3 sequence reads: CSARFPGQGRGSTDTQYF. V and J are TRBV20-1 and TRBJ2-3; TCRdb indicates TRBD1, and absent DNA this call remains unverified. The CDR3 contains 18 residues. CDR1 DFQATT and CDR2 SNEGSKA come from the germline V gene (reference sequence).

The chain couples TRBV2 to TRBJ2-7; the D gene TCRdb calls, TRBD1, cannot be checked with no DNA. Per the germline V gene, CDR1 is SNHLY and CDR2 is FYNNEI. The length of the CDR3 is 15 residues. The CDR3 sequence is CASRGTGSEFYEQYF.

V and J are TRBV28 and TRBJ2-7; TCRdb names TRBD1, which stays unverified in the absence of DNA. Germline-derived CDR1 and CDR2 are MDHEN and SYDVKM. The length of the CDR3 is 15 residues. Here the CDR3 reads CASSVTGGGIYEQYF.

The V and J genes are TRBV7-2 and TRBJ2-7; TCRdb's D gene call, TRBD2, goes unchecked for lack of DNA. The CDR3 totals 15 residues. The V gene's germline CDR1 is SGHTA and CDR2 FQGNSA. CDR3 residues: CASSSRPAGEYEQYF.

The chain employs TRBV20-1 and TRBJ2-7; with no DNA, the TCRdb D assignment of TRBD1 cannot be verified. Germline CDR1 is DFQATT and CDR2 is SNEGSKA (reference sequence). The CDR3 contains 13 residues. This chain's CDR3 is CSASSDRNYEQYF.

The rearrangement uses TRBV3-1 and TRBJ2-1; TCRdb reports TRBD1, a call that lacks DNA to check it against. This CDR3 contains 18 residues. The germline V gene has CDR1 LGHDT and CDR2 YNNKEL (reference sequence). CDR3 protein: CASSLAGTGPIGVNEQFF.

The chain has TRBV11-2 and TRBJ2-2. The germline gives CDR1 SGHAT, CDR2 FQNNGV. This CDR3 contains 16 residues. Here the CDR3 reads CASSLARTLNTGELFF.

This chain links TRBV20-1 with TRBJ2-2; TCRdb returns TRBD2, unconfirmable since there is no DNA. Germline-derived CDR1 and CDR2 are DFQATT and SNEGSKA (reference sequence). The CDR3 spans 15 residues. CDR3 sequence reads: CSATSLAGLPGELFF.

V usage is TRBV15 and J usage is TRBJ2-2; the TCRdb D gene call, TRBD1, has no DNA to confirm it. The V gene's germline CDR1 is LNHNV and CDR2 YYDKDF (reference sequence). The CDR3 totals 15 residues. CDR3: CATSPGTENTGELFF. Looking up the rest from reference TRBV15 and TRBJ2-2 gives the full variable domain: DAMVIQNPRYQVTQFGKPVTLSCSQTLNHNVMYWYQQKSSQAPKLLFHYYDKDFNNEADTPDNFQSRRPNTSFCFLDIRSPGLGDTAMYLCATSPGTENTGELFFGEGSRLTVL.

The chain links TRBV21-1 to TRBJ1-5. TRBV21-1 is recorded as a pseudogene. The CDR3 is 13 residues long. The CDR3 sequence is CASSKDTGQPQHF.

This chain connects TRBV4-1 to TRBJ2-7; no DNA is available, so the TRBD2 call from TCRdb remains unchecked. In germline, CDR1 is MGHRA, CDR2 YSYEKL. This CDR3 region has 13 residues. The CDR3 spells CASSLREDYEQYF.

The V call is TRBV27, the J call TRBJ2-7; absent DNA, TCRdb's TRBD1 call cannot be checked. Germline V CDR1 and CDR2: MNHEY, SMNVEV (reference sequence). The CDR3 consists of 16 residues. CDR3 sequence reads: CASSAHGGMEIYEQYF.

This chain connects TRBV5-1 to TRBJ2-3; TCRdb lists TRBD2, though no DNA is available to test this call. Germline V gives CDR1 SGHRS, CDR2 YFSETQ. This CDR3 has 15 amino acids. CDR3 in amino acids: CASSPSGAPQDTQYF.

V is TRBV20-1 and J is TRBJ2-2; TCRdb gives TRBD2 as the D gene, but with no DNA this cannot be confirmed. Germline-derived CDR1 and CDR2 are DFQATT and SNEGSKA (reference sequence). The CDR3 is 15 amino acids. CDR3 sequence reads: CSARLGDSSTGELFF.

V and J are TRBV18 and TRBJ2-7; TCRdb's D call of TRBD1 is untestable without DNA. CDR1 and CDR2 from the germline V gene are KGHSH and LQKENI. The CDR3 extends over 12 amino acids. The CDR3 sequence is CASTGQNPEQYF.

The chain combines TRBV29-1 with TRBJ1-2. CDR1 is SQVTM and CDR2 is ANQGSEA in the germline V gene. The CDR3 runs 11 residues. The CDR3 is CSVEENYGYTF.

This rearrangement joins TRBV4-3 to TRBJ2-1; TCRdb's D call of TRBD2 is untestable without DNA. The CDR3 totals 16 residues. CDR1 is LGHNA, CDR2 YSLEER, per germline. CDR3 sequence: CASSPWTSGRMDEQFF.

The chain recombines TRBV7-2 with TRBJ2-3; the D call from TCRdb, TRBD2, cannot be confirmed without DNA. The CDR3 runs to 15 residues. In germline, CDR1 is SGHTA, CDR2 FQGNSA. CDR3 sequence reads: CASSSLSGITDTQYF. The full variable domain, in which reference TRBV7-2 and TRBJ2-3 provide the parts outside the CDR3, is GAGVSQSPSNKVTEKGKDVELRCDPISGHTALYWYRQSLGQGLEFLIYFQGNSAPDKSGLPSDRFSAERTGGSVSTLTIQRTQQEDSAVYLCASSSLSGITDTQYFGPGTRLTVL.